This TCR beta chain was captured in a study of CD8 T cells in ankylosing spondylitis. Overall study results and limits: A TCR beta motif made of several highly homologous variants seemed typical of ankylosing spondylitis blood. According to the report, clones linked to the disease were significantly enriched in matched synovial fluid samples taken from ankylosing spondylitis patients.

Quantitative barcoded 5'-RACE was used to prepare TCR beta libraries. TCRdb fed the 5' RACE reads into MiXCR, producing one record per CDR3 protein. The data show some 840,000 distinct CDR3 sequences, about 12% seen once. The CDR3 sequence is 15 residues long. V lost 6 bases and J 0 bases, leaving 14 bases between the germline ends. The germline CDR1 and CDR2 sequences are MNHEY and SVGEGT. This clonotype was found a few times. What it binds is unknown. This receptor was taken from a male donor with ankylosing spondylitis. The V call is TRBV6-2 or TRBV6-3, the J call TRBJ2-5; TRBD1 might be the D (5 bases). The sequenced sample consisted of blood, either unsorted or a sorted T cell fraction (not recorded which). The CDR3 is CASSPSRGYQETQYF. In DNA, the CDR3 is TGTGCCAGCAGCCCTTCAAGGGGTTACCAAGAGACCCAGTACTTC.